The next 22 T cell receptor beta chains were all read from a single sample in a study of identical twins. MiXCR was run by TCRdb on the 5' RACE reads, yielding one entry per CDR3 protein. This sample has 500,000 to 600,000 distinct CDR3 sequences; 22% occur once, and the top ten carry 0.91%. These same data were also listed under a study on T cells expressing NK-cell markers.

What was sequenced was CD4+ T cells sorted from blood. The receptor source for this set is a woman aged 18-29 years in good health.

This clonotype has ten or more counts. The rearrangement uses TRBV4-3 and TRBJ2-7; D not certain. The CDR3 contains 10 residues. The germline CDR1 and CDR2 sequences are LGHNA and YSLEER. The V end lost 5 bases, the J end lost 5 bases, and 4 bases lay between the germline ends. DNA of the CDR3: TGCGCCAGCAGCTCTCACGAGCAGTACTTC. As protein: CASSSHEQYF.

The rearrangement joins TRBV20-1 to TRBJ2-3; D is ambiguous. CDR3 length equals 13 residues. Germline loops: CDR1 DFQATT, CDR2 SNEGSKA (reference sequence). The V and J ends lost 3 bases and 8 bases respectively, with 15 bases between them. CDR3 in amino acids: CSASTTPSPTQYF. The CDR3 DNA reads TGCAGTGCTAGTACGACCCCCTCCCCTACGCAGTATTTT.

This chain joins TRBV6-2 or TRBV6-3 and TRBJ2-1; 9 bases are a match to TRBD2. Germline assignment: CDR1 MNHEY and CDR2 SVGEGT. CDR3 length equals 14 residues. Unmatched junction bases numbered 5, after V lost 7 bases and J lost 4 bases. DNA of the CDR3: TGTGCCAGCACACGGACTAGCGAGTACAATGAGCAGTTCTTC. This sequence encodes CASTRTSEYNEQFF.

The table lists this clonotype with many counts. The chain carries TRBV20-1 and TRBJ2-1; 13 bases map to TRBD2. Germline CDR1 DFQATT, CDR2 SNEGSKA (reference sequence). The CDR3 loop spans 16 amino acids. V lost 0 bases, J lost 5 bases, and 4 bases stayed unmatched. In nucleotides, the CDR3 is TGCAGTGCTAGAGATCCCACTAGCGGGGGGGACAATGAGCAGTTCTTC. It specifies CSARDPTSGGDNEQFF.

The V gene is TRBV2, the J gene TRBJ2-1; D is possibly TRBD2 (6 bases). Trimming cost V 7 bases and J 4 bases, with 14 bases left between them. In germline, CDR1 is SNHLY, CDR2 FYNNEI. The CDR3 covers 14 residues. The CDR3 DNA reads as TGTGCCAGCACTACCCGGGACTTATACAATGAGCAGTTCTTC. It translates to CASTTRDLYNEQFF.

This chain links TRBV29-1 with TRBJ2-1, with D perhaps TRBD2 (6 bases). Between the trimmed V and J ends, which lost 5 bases and 6 bases, there was a span of 17 bases. CDR3 length: 14 residues. The germline CDR1 and CDR2 sequences are SQVTM and ANQGSEA. CDR3 region: CSVYGGRLGNEQFF. As DNA, the CDR3 is TGCAGCGTTTATGGGGGGAGGCTCGGCAATGAGCAGTTCTTC.

The chain has TRBV20-1 and TRBJ2-3, with a weak D call TRBD2 (5 bases). Germline-derived CDR1 and CDR2 are DFQATT and SNEGSKA (reference sequence). V lost 6 bases to trimming and J lost 0 bases, with 10 bases between them. The CDR3 has 13 amino acids. CDR3 region: CSAEEPSTDTQYF. DNA of the CDR3: TGCAGTGCGGAGGAACCCAGCACAGATACGCAGTATTTT.

The rearrangement uses TRBV29-1 and TRBJ2-7; D is possibly TRBD1 or TRBD2 (5 bases each). CDR3 size: 13 residues. Germline V gene lookup returns CDR1 SQVTM and CDR2 ANQGSEA. V was pared by 5 bases and J by 3 bases, with 14 bases between. The CDR3 protein is CSVQTGRDYEQYF. The CDR3, as DNA: TGCAGCGTTCAAACGGGACGGGACTACGAGCAGTACTTC.

This sequence joins TRBV12-3 or TRBV12-4 and TRBJ1-1; TRBD1 agrees at 9 bases. The CDR3 consists of 11 residues. With V trimmed by 4 bases and J by 13 bases, 4 bases remained unmatched. CDR3 region: CASSYRGQGFF. As DNA, the CDR3 is TGTGCCAGCAGTTACAGGGGGCAAGGTTTCTTT.

The chain links TRBV7-2 to TRBJ2-7; D may be TRBD1 or TRBD2 (6 bases each). Per germline, CDR1 SGHTA and CDR2 FQGNSA. This CDR3 has 16 residues. Deletions cut 1 base from V and 3 bases from J, with 16 bases between. Here the CDR3 reads CASSLGAMAGHYEQYF. The CDR3 DNA is TGTGCCAGCAGCTTAGGGGCCATGGCGGGACACTACGAGCAGTACTTC.

The table lists this clonotype with a few counts. In DNA form, the CDR3 reads TGTGCCAGCAGTCCCCGACAGGGGCGCCACGAGCAGTACTTC. Its translation: CASSPRQGRHEQYF. This chain joins TRBV12-3 or TRBV12-4 and TRBJ2-7, with 8 bases matching TRBD1. This CDR3 region has 14 residues. The V and J ends lost 5 bases and 5 bases, in that order; junction bases with no gene match: 8.

The rearrangement uses TRBV20-1 and TRBJ2-2, with no clear D. Trimming pared 0 bases from V and 1 base from J, leaving 12 bases between. Germline assignment: CDR1 DFQATT and CDR2 SNEGSKA (reference sequence). CDR3 size: 16 residues. CDR3 residues: CSARDRVFGNTGELFF. The CDR3 DNA is TGCAGTGCTAGAGATCGAGTATTTGGGAACACCGGGGAGCTGTTTTTT.

This clonotype was seen more than once but under ten times. The rearrangement uses TRBV20-1 and TRBJ2-1; weak D call: TRBD2 (5 bases). The CDR3 consists of 14 residues. Trimming cost V 0 bases and J 9 bases, with 15 bases left between them. The germline CDR1 and CDR2 sequences are DFQATT and SNEGSKA (reference sequence). The DNA of the CDR3 is TGCAGTGCTAGAGATCGTAAGTTAGCGATTGAGCAGTTCTTC. The encoded protein is CSARDRKLAIEQFF.

As regards this clonotype: A read error may account for a junction end that differs from germline. The V gene is TRBV11-2, the J gene TRBJ2-1; no reliable D call. CDR1 and CDR2 from the germline V gene are SGHAT and FQNNGV. The CDR3 consists of 16 residues. The CDR3 DNA reads TGTGCCAGCAGCATGCTCTCTGGGTCCTCCTACAGTGAGCAGTTCTTC. Translation gives CASSMLSGSSYSEQFF.

This clonotype was seen a few times. The chain uses TRBV9 and TRBJ1-5; maybe TRBD1 (6 bases). Germline V gene lookup returns CDR1 SGDLS and CDR2 YYNGEE. The CDR3 has 15 residues. The germline V and J ends were trimmed by 2 bases and 4 bases, with 13 bases remaining between them. The chain's CDR3 is CASSVSGHTNQPQHF. DNA of the CDR3: TGTGCCAGCAGCGTTTCGGGACACACGAATCAGCCCCAGCATTTT.

This clonotype was counted between two and nine times. The V call is TRBV7-2, the J call TRBJ1-1, with D uncertain. Germline CDR1 and CDR2: SGHTA and FQGNSA. Trimming shortened V by 1 base and J by 0 bases, and 9 bases separated the two germline ends. The CDR3 is made up of 15 amino acids. The CDR3 sequence is CASSLGGQLNTEAFF. The CDR3 DNA sequence: TGTGCCAGCAGCTTAGGGGGTCAGCTGAACACTGAAGCTTTCTTT.

The V gene is TRBV6-1, the J gene TRBJ2-1, with 7 bases aligning to TRBD1. Looked up from germline, CDR1 is MNHNS and CDR2 is SASEGT. The CDR3 covers 17 residues. The V gene end was trimmed by 6 bases and the J gene end by 4 bases; junction bases not matched to a gene: 15. CDR3 in amino acids: CASRVTYGQVFYNEQFF. The CDR3 DNA reads as TGTGCCAGCAGAGTTACATACGGACAGGTTTTTTACAATGAGCAGTTCTTC.

The table lists this clonotype with many counts. The chain uses TRBV6-2 or TRBV6-3 and TRBJ1-1, with D hard to call. The V and J ends lost 4 bases and 1 base respectively, with 13 bases between them. Germline V gene data show CDR1 as MNHEY and CDR2 as SVGEGT. The CDR3 runs 15 residues. CDR3: CASSSPTWTNTEAFF. Written as DNA, the CDR3 is TGTGCCAGCAGTTCACCGACATGGACGAACACTGAAGCTTTCTTT.

The V and J genes are TRBV6-1 and TRBJ1-5; a weak D match, TRBD1 (5 bases). This CDR3 is built from 13 residues. Trimming stripped 6 bases from V and 3 bases from J, with 9 bases between. Germline V gives CDR1 MNHNS, CDR2 SASEGT. CDR3 sequence: CASSRQYNQPQHF. The CDR3 nucleotides are TGTGCCAGCAGCCGACAGTACAATCAGCCCCAGCATTTT.

This clonotype was seen a few times. The chain is built from TRBV20-1 and TRBJ2-7; weak D call: TRBD2 (6 bases). There are 14 residues in the CDR3. The ends were cut back, 6 bases at V and 0 bases at J, with 15 bases in the middle. The germline gives CDR1 DFQATT, CDR2 SNEGSKA (reference sequence). The DNA of the CDR3 is TGCAGTGCCCATCGGGGGACCAGCTCCTACGAGCAGTACTTC. It translates to CSAHRGTSSYEQYF.

This chain uses TRBV6-5 with TRBJ2-6, with no clear D. With 0 bases removed from V and 4 bases from J, the gap between germline ends came to 7 bases. The CDR3 covers 15 residues. The germline gives CDR1 MNHEY, CDR2 SVGAGI. The CDR3: CASSYSLAGANVLTF. The CDR3 DNA is TGTGCCAGCAGTTACTCTTTGGCCGGGGCCAACGTCCTGACTTTC.

CDR3 sequence: CASSESTSGDHNEQFF. CDR3 DNA sequence: TGTGCCAGCAGTGAGTCGACTAGCGGGGACCACAATGAGCAGTTCTTC. The rearrangement links TRBV6-2 or TRBV6-3 to TRBJ2-1; TRBD2 matches 11 bases. V lost 5 bases and J lost 5; bases outside the gene matches: 8. Germline CDR1 and CDR2: MNHEY and SVGEGT. CDR3 length: 16 residues.